The present T cell receptor (beta chain) was sequenced within a study of cytomegalovirus exposure and HLA in healthy donors. Germline V gene sequence: CDR1 GTSNPN, CDR2 SVGIG (reference sequence). V lost 3 bases and J lost 4; bases outside the gene matches: 4. This CDR3 is 14 amino acids long. Some clones are missing from TCRdb's copy, which holds only in-frame ones; the method was immunoSEQ multiplex PCR. The sample includes 55,000 to 80,000 clones, roughly 94% of them seen just once. The clonotype originates from a woman aged 18-29 years in good health and CMV-seropositive. The chain joins TRBV30 to TRBJ2-5; 11 bases align to TRBD1. The sequenced sample consisted of PBMCs. As DNA, the CDR3 is TGTGCCTGGAGGCCCGGGACAGGGGGAGAGACCCAGTACTTC. It yields the protein CAWRPGTGGETQYF.